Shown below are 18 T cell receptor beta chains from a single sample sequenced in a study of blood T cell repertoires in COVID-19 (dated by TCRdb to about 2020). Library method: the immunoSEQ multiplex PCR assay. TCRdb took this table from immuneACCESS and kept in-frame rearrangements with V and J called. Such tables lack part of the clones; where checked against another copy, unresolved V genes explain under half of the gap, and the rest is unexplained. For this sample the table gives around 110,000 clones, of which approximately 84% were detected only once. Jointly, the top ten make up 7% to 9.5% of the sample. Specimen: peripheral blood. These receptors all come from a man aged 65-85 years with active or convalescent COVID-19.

CDR3 nucleotide sequence: TGTGCCAGCTCCTCCCCAGGGAACACTGAAGCTTTCTTT. Translating it yields CASSSPGNTEAFF. The chain recombines TRBV6-6 with TRBJ1-1; D remains unclear. The V and J ends lost 8 bases and 1 base respectively, with 11 bases between them. This CDR3 region has 13 residues. Germline CDR1 reads MNHNY; CDR2 reads SVGAGI (reference sequence).

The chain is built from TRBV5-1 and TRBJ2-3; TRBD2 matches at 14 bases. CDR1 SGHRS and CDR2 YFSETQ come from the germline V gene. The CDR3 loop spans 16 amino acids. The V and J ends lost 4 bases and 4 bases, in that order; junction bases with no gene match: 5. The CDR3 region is CASSGGLAGGSDTQYF. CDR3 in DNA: TGCGCCAGCAGCGGTGGACTAGCGGGGGGTTCAGATACGCAGTATTTT. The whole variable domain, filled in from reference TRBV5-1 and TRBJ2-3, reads KAGVTQTPRYLIKTRGQQVTLSCSPISGHRSVSWYQQTPGQGLQFLFEYFSETQRNKGNFPGRFSGRQFSNSRSEMNVSTLELGDSALYLCASSGGLAGGSDTQYFGPGTRLTVL.

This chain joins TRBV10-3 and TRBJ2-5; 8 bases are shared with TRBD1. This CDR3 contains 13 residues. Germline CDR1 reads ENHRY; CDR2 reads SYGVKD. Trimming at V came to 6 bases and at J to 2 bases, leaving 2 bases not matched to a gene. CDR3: CAISQGAQETQYF. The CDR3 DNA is TGTGCCATCAGCCAGGGGGCTCAAGAGACCCAGTACTTC.

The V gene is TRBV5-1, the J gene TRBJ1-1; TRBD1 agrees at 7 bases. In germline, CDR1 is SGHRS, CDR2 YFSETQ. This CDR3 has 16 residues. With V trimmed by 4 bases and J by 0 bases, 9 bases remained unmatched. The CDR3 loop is CASSPRDSYMNTEAFF. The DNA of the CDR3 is TGCGCCAGCAGCCCTAGGGACAGCTACATGAACACTGAAGCTTTCTTT. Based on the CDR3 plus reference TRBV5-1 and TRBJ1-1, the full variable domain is KAGVTQTPRYLIKTRGQQVTLSCSPISGHRSVSWYQQTPGQGLQFLFEYFSETQRNKGNFPGRFSGRQFSNSRSEMNVSTLELGDSALYLCASSPRDSYMNTEAFFGQGTRLTVV.

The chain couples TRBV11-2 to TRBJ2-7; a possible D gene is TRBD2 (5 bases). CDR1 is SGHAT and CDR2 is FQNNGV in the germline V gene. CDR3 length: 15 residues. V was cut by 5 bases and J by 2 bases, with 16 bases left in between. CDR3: CASSTGVFLTYEQYF. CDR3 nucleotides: TGTGCCAGCAGCACCGGGGTATTCCTTACCTACGAGCAGTACTTC.

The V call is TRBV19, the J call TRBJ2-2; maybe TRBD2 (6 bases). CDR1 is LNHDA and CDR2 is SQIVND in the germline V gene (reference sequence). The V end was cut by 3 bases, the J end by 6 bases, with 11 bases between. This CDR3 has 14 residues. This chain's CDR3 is CASSMSGAAGELFF. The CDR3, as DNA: TGTGCCAGTAGTATGTCGGGAGCGGCCGGGGAGCTGTTTTTT.

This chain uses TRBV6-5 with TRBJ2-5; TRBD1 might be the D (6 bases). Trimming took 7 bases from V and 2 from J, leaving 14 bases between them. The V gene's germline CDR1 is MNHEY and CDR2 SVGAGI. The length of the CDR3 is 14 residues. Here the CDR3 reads CASTPTGSQETQYF. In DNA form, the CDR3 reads TGTGCCAGCACGCCCACAGGGTCGCAAGAGACCCAGTACTTC.

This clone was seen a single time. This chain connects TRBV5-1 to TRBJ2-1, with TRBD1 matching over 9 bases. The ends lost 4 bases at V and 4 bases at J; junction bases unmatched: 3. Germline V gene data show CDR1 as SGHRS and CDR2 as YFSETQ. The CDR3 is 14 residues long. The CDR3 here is CASSPGTGYNEQFF. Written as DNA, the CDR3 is TGCGCCAGCAGCCCGGGGACAGGGTACAATGAGCAGTTCTTC.

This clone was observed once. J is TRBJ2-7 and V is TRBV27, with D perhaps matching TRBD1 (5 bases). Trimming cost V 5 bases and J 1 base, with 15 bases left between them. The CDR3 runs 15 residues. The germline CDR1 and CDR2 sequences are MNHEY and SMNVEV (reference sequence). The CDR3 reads CASSPLRQRSYEQYF. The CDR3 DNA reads TGTGCCAGCAGTCCTCTCAGACAGAGATCCTACGAGCAGTACTTC.

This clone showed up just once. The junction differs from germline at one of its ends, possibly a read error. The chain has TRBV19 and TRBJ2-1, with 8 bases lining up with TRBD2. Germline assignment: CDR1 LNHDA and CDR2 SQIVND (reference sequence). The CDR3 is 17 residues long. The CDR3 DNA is TGTGCCAGTAGAGACAGCCAGGGCCTAGCGGGCAACAATGAGCAGCTCTTC. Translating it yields CASRDSQGLAGNNEQLF.

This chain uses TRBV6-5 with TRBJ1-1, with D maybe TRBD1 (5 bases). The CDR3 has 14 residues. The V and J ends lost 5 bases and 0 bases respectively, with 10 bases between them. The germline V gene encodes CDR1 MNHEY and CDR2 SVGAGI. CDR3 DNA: TGTGCCAGCAGTCAAAGACAGTTGAACACTGAAGCTTTCTTT. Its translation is CASSQRQLNTEAFF.

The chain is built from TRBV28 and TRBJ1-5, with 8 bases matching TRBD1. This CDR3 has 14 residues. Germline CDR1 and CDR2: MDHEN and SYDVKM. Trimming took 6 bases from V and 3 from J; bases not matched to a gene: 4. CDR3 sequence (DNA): TGTGCCAGCAGGCCGGGACAGGCCAATCAGCCCCAGCATTTT. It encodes CASRPGQANQPQHF.

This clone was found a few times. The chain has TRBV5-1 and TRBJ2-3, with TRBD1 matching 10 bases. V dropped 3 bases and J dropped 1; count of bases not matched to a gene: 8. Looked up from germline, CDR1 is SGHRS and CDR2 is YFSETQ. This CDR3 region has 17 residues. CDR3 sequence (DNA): TGCGCCAGCAGCTCGAAAAGGACAGGGGGAGGCACAGATACGCAGTATTTT. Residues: CASSSKRTGGGTDTQYF. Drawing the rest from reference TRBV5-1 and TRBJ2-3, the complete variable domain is KAGVTQTPRYLIKTRGQQVTLSCSPISGHRSVSWYQQTPGQGLQFLFEYFSETQRNKGNFPGRFSGRQFSNSRSEMNVSTLELGDSALYLCASSSKRTGGGTDTQYFGPGTRLTVL.

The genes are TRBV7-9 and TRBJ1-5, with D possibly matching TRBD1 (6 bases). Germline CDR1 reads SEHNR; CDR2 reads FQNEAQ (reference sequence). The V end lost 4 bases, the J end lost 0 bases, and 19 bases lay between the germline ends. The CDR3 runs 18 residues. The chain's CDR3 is CASSSGHFRDPSNQPQHF. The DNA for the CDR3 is TGTGCCAGCAGCTCGGGACATTTTCGGGATCCTAGCAATCAGCCCCAGCATTTT.

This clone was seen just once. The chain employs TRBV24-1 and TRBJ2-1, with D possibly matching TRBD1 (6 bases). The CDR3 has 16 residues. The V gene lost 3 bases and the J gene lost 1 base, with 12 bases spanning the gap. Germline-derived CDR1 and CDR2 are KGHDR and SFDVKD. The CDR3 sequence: CATSDIGTYSYNEQFF. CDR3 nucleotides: TGTGCCACCAGTGATATCGGGACATATTCCTACAATGAGCAGTTCTTC.

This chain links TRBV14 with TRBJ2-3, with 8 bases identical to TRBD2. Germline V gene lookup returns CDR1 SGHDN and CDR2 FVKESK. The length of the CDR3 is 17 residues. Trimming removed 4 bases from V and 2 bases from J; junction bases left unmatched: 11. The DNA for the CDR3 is TGTGCCAGCAGCCCAAGCCTGACTAGCGATAACACAGATACGCAGTATTTT. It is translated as CASSPSLTSDNTDTQYF.

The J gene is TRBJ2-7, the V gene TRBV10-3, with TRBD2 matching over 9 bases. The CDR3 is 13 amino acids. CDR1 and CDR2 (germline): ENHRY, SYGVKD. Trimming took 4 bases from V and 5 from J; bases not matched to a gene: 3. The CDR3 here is CAISVAGGDEQYF. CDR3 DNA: TGTGCCATCAGTGTGGCGGGGGGGGACGAGCAGTACTTC.

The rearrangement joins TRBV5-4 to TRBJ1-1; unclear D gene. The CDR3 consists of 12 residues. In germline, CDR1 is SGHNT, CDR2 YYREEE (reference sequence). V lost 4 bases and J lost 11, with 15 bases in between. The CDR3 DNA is TGTGCCAGCAGCAGGGCTAGTAGCGGGGCTTTCTTT. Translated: CASSRASSGAFF.